The sequence of this T cell receptor beta chain was determined in a study of CD8+ T cells in alopecia areata. Overall study: Tofacitinib treatment spanned 6 to 18 months, with 6 months off drug afterward. General study results and limits: Alphabeta T cells residing in normal skin are also sequenced in scalp samples.

For this clone: The target antigen is unknown.

Sequencing used cDNA as its template, made by extracting RNA and reverse transcribing it. Sequencing was performed with immunoSEQ multiplex PCR; in TCRdb, only in-frame clones are kept and a portion is missing. This table has approximately 200,000 clones, roughly three fifths appearing once. This CDR3 region has 13 residues. V was clipped by 6 bases and J by 2 bases, with 12 bases between them. Germline V gene sequence: CDR1 SQVTM, CDR2 ANQGSEA. Treatment given: oral pan-JAK inhibitor, 5-10 mg twice daily. Specimen: CD4+ T cells sorted from blood, collected at week 4, from a patient treated with tofacitinib. The chain couples TRBV29-1 to TRBJ2-3; unclear D gene. The TCR was taken from a human donor with alopecia areata. As DNA, the CDR3 is TGCAGCGTCTCCCAGGCCCCCACAGATACGCAGTATTTT. This gives the protein CSVSQAPTDTQYF.